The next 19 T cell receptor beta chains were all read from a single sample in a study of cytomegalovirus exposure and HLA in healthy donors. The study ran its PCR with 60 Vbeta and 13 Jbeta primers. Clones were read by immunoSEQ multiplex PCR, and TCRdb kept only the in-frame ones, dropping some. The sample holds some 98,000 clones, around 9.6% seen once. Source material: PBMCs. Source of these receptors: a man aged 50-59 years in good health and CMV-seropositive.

The CDR3 sequence is CASSSDQRERGTQYF. As DNA, the CDR3 is TGTGCCAGCAGTTCTGACCAGCGGGAGCGGGGGACCCAGTACTTC. The rearrangement links TRBV7-2 to TRBJ2-5; 8 bases align to TRBD2. With 6 bases clipped from V and 7 bases from J, the junction kept 13 bases outside the gene matches. CDR1 and CDR2 from the germline V gene are SGHTA and FQGNSA. The CDR3 is made up of 15 amino acids.

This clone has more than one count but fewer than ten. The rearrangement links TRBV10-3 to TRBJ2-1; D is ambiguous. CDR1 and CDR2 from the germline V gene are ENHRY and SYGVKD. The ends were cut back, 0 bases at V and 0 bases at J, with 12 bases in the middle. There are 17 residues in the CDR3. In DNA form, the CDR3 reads TGTGCCATCAGTGAGTCCGCTGCGAGGCGCTCCTACAATGAGCAGTTCTTC. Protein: CAISESAARRSYNEQFF.

The chain's CDR3 is CASSAEGDTQYF. The CDR3, as DNA: TGTGCCAGCAGCGCGGAAGGAGATACGCAGTATTTT. The rearrangement links TRBV5-4 to TRBJ2-3, with D unresolved. The CDR3 contains 12 residues. The V end was cut by 4 bases, the J end by 5 bases, with 8 bases between. Germline V gives CDR1 SGHNT, CDR2 YYREEE (reference sequence).

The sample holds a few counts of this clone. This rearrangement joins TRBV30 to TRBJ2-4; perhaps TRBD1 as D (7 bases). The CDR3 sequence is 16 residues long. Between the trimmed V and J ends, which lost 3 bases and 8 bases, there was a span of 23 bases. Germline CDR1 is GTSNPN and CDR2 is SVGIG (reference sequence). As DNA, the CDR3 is TGTGCCTGGAGCCTCCCCTTCTCAGGGGGGCTGGACATTCAGTACTTC. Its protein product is CAWSLPFSGGLDIQYF.

The CDR3 loop is CAWSKPGQRISGNTIYF. The CDR3, as DNA: TGTGCCTGGAGTAAACCGGGACAGCGAATATCTGGAAACACCATATATTTT. The J gene is TRBJ1-3, the V gene TRBV30, with 7 bases identical to TRBD1. This CDR3 spans 17 amino acids. Germline V lookup: CDR1 GTSNPN, CDR2 SVGIG (reference sequence). With 2 bases clipped from V and 1 base from J, the junction kept 11 bases outside the gene matches.

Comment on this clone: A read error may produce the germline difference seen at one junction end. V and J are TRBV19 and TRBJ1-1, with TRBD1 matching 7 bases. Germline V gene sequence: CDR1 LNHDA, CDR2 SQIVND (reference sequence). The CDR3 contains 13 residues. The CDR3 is CASTLGGYTEAFF. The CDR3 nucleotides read TGTGCTAGTACCCTAGGGGGCTACACTGAAGCTTTCTTT.

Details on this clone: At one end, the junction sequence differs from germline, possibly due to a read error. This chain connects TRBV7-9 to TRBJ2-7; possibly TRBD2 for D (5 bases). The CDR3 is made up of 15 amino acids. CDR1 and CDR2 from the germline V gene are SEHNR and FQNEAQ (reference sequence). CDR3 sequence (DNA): TGTGCCAGCAGCTTTGAGGGTGGGAGCTCCTACGAGCAGTGCTTC. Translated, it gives CASSFEGGSSYEQCF. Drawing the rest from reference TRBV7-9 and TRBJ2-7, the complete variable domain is DTGVSQNPRHKITKRGQNVTFRCDPISEHNRLYWYRQTLGQGPEFLTYFQNEAQLEKSRLLSDRFSAERPKGSFSTLEIQRTEQGDSAMYLCASSFEGGSSYEQCFGPGTRLTVT.

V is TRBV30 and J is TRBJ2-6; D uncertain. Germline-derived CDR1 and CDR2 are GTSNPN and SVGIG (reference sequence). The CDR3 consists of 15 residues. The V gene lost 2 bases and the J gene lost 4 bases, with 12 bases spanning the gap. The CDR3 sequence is CAWSPTRAGANVLTF. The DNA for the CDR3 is TGTGCCTGGAGTCCTACTCGAGCGGGGGCCAACGTCCTGACTTTC.

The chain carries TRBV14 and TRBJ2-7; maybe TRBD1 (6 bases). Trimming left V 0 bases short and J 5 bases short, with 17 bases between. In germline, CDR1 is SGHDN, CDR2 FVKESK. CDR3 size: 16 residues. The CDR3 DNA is TGTGCCAGCAGCCAAGATGCAGGGGTCAGGCCCCACGAGCAGTACTTC. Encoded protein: CASSQDAGVRPHEQYF.

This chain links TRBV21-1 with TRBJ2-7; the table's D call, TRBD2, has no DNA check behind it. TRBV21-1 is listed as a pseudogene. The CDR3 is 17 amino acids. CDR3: CASSKLPWTSVSYEQYF. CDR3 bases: TGTGCCAGCAGCAAGCTGCCCTGGACTAGCGTCTCCTACGAGCAGTACTTC.

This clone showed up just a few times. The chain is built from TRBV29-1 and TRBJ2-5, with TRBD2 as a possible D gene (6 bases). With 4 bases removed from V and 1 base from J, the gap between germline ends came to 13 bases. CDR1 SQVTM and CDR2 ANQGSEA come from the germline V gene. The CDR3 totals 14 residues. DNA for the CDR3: TGCAGCGTTGGTGGTAGCGGACCCCAAGAGACCCAGTACTTC. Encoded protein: CSVGGSGPQETQYF.

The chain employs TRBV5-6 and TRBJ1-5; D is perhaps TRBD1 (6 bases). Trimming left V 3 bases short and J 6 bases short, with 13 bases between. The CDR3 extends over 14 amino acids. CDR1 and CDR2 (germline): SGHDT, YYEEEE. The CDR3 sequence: CASSWRGAGQPQHF. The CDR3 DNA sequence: TGTGCCAGCAGCTGGCGGGGGGCCGGTCAGCCCCAGCATTTT.

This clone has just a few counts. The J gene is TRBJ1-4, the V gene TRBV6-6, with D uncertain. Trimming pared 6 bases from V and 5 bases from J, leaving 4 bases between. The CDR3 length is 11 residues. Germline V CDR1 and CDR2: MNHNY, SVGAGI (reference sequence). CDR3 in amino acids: CASSTNEKLFF. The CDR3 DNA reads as TGTGCCAGCAGCACAAATGAAAAACTGTTTTTT.

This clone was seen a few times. The CDR3 DNA follows: TGTGCCAGCAGCACCGGACAGGGCACAATTCAGCCCCAGCATTTT. Protein sequence: CASSTGQGTIQPQHF. This sequence joins TRBV5-6 and TRBJ1-5; TRBD1 matches 8 bases. The germline gives CDR1 SGHDT, CDR2 YYEEEE. This CDR3 is 15 amino acids long. Losses at the gene ends were 4 bases for V and 6 bases for J; bases not matched to a gene: 9.

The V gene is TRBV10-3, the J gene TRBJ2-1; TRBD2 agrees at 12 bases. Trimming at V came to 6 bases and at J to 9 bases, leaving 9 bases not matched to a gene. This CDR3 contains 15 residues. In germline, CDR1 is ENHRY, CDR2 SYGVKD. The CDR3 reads CAISGAGTSGLEQFF. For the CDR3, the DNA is TGTGCCATCAGCGGGGCCGGGACTAGCGGGCTTGAGCAGTTCTTC.

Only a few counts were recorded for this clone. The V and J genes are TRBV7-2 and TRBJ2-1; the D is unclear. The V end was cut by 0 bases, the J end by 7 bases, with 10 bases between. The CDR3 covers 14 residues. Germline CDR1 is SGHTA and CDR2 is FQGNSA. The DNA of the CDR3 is TGTGCCAGCAGCTTAGCCAGCATAGCTAATGAGCAGTTCTTC. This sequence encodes CASSLASIANEQFF.

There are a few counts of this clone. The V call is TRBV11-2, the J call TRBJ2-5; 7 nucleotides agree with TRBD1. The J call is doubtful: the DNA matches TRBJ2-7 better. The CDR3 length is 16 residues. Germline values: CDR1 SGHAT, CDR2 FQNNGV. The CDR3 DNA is TGTGCCAGCAGCGCGACAGGGTGGGGTAGGTCCTACGAGCAGTACTTC. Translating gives CASSATGWGRSYEQYF.

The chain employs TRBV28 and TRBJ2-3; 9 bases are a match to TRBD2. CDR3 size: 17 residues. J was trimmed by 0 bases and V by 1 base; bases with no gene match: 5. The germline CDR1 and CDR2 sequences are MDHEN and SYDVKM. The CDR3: CASSLLPSGTSTDTQYF. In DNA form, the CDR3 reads TGTGCCAGCAGTTTATTACCTAGCGGGACTAGCACAGATACGCAGTATTTT.

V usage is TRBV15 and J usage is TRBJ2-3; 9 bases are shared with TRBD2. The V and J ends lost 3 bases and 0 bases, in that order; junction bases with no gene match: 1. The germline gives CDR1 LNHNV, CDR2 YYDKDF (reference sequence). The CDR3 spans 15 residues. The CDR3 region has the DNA TGTGCCACCAGCAGTAGCGGGAGAAGCACAGATACGCAGTATTTT. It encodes CATSSSGRSTDTQYF.